Listed below are T cell receptor beta chains from one sample, sequenced in a study of shared T cell receptors in the human thymus. Profiled with immunoSEQ multiplex PCR; TCRdb holds only in-frame clones, not every one. The sample holds 600,000 to 900,000 clones; 80% to 90% are singletons and the top ten take roughly 0.01%. These same records also appear under a second study, on human thymus T cells.

Sequenced sample: thymocytes. The receptors derive from a girl under three years old with a congenital heart defect. Each CDR3 is given with its conserved first and last residue. The order of the fields is D gene, J gene, clone size, V gene, CDR3 protein, CDR3 DNA. D genes are given only for firm matches. Clone size is given for some rows only: seen once, a few or many times, or a class if the clone is expanded.

>TRBD1|TRBJ2-7|-|TRBV7-3
CASSLDRAYEQYF
TGTGCCAGCAGTCTCGACAGGGCGTACGAGCAGTACTTC
>TRBD1|TRBJ1-6|-|TRBV5-1
CASSAGTGGSNSPLHF
TGCGCCAGCAGCGCGGGGACAGGGGGAAGTAATTCACCCCTCCACTTT
>TRBD2|TRBJ2-2|-|TRBV29-1
CPHSGGAGELFF
TGTCCACATTCGGGGGGGGCCGGGGAGCTGTTTTTT
>TRBD1|TRBJ2-7|-|TRBV28
CASSLWGQGVYEQYF
TGTGCCAGCAGTTTATGGGGACAGGGAGTCTACGAGCAGTACTTC
>TRBD1|TRBJ2-2|-|TRBV11-3
CASSLDPGGTGELFF
TGTGCCAGCAGCTTAGATCCAGGGGGCACCGGGGAGCTGTTTTTT
>TRBD2|TRBJ2-1|-|TRBV7-2
CASSLTSGGADEQFF
TGTGCCAGCAGCTTAACTAGCGGGGGGGCGGATGAGCAGTTCTTC
>TRBD1|TRBJ1-1|-|TRBV6-1
CASSELGNHRGTEAFF
TGTGCCAGCAGTGAATTAGGTAATCACAGGGGTACTGAAGCTTTCTTT
>-|TRBJ1-1|-|TRBV29-1
CSVELGQMNTEAFF
TGCAGCGTTGAACTAGGACAGATGAACACTGAAGCTTTCTTT
>-|TRBJ2-2|-|TRBV19
CASSLIQGVGGELFF
TGTGCCAGTAGTCTCATACAGGGTGTCGGCGGGGAGCTGTTTTTT
>TRBD1|TRBJ1-1|-|TRBV5-1
CASSRTGPTIETNTEAFF
TGCGCCAGCAGCAGGACAGGGCCTACCATCGAGACGAACACTGAAGCTTTCTTT
>-|TRBJ2-7|-|TRBV7-9
CASSFTRVAEPYEQYF
TGTGCCAGCAGCTTTACGAGGGTAGCGGAACCCTACGAGCAGTACTTC
>-|TRBJ1-2|once|TRBV10-3
CAARRVGNYGYTF
TGTGCCGCCCGACGGGTAGGAAACTATGGCTACACCTTC
>-|TRBJ2-1|-|TRBV4-1
CASSQDNIGRNEQFF
TGCGCCAGCAGCCAAGATAATATAGGGAGGAATGAGCAGTTCTTC
>TRBD1|TRBJ2-7|-|TRBV9
CASSREQGNGSYEQYF
TGTGCCAGCAGCCGTGAACAGGGGAACGGCTCCTACGAGCAGTACTTC
>-|TRBJ2-7|-|TRBV5-1
CASRLNAGQSSYEQYF
TGCGCCAGCCGACTCAACGCGGGACAGAGCTCCTACGAGCAGTACTTC
>-|TRBJ1-2|-|TRBV30
CAFPSGEYGYTF
TGTGCCTTCCCCTCAGGGGAATATGGCTACACCTTC
>TRBD1|TRBJ2-1|-|TRBV6-4
CASSDGTGDDGQTNEQFF
TGTGCCAGCAGTGACGGGACAGGGGATGATGGGCAGACCAATGAGCAGTTCTTC
>TRBD2|TRBJ2-1|-|TRBV11-3
CASSLDLRLAERNEQFF
TGTGCCAGCAGCTTAGACCTTCGACTAGCCGAGCGGAATGAGCAGTTCTTC
>-|TRBJ1-6|once|TRBV19
CASSQSAGSPLHF
TGTGCCAGTAGTCAATCCGCGGGTTCACCCCTCCACTTT
>-|TRBJ2-7|-|TRBV7-9
CASSPLYRSSETYEQYF
TGTGCCAGCAGCCCATTATACAGATCCTCCGAAACCTACGAGCAGTACTTC
>TRBD1|TRBJ2-6|-|TRBV4-3
CASSQVLGTGGGSGANVLTF
TGCGCCAGCAGCCAAGTATTGGGGACAGGCGGAGGGTCTGGGGCCAACGTCCTGACTTTC
>TRBD1|TRBJ1-5|-|TRBV27
CASSPPPSGQGNQPQHF
TGTGCCAGCAGTCCCCCCCCCTCCGGACAGGGCAATCAGCCCCAGCATTTT
>-|TRBJ1-6|few|TRBV6-1
CASSGRGTYNSPLHF
TGTGCCAGCAGCGGGAGGGGCACCTATAATTCACCCCTCCACTTT
>-|TRBJ2-1|-|TRBV29-1
CSVDGRRVGEQFF
TGCAGCGTTGACGGTCGCAGGGTGGGTGAGCAGTTCTTC
>-|TRBJ1-2|-|TRBV6-5
CASSYERGLPYGYTF
TGTGCCAGCAGTTACGAGAGAGGCTTGCCCTATGGCTACACCTTC
>TRBD1|TRBJ1-2|-|TRBV5-1
CASSLDRGGEGYTF
TGCGCCAGCAGCTTGGACAGGGGGGGTGAGGGCTACACCTTC
>TRBD2|TRBJ2-3|-|TRBV13
CASSARLAGGRGSTDTQYF
TGTGCCAGCAGCGCCCGACTAGCGGGGGGTCGGGGGAGCACAGATACGCAGTATTTT
>TRBD2|TRBJ2-1|few|TRBV19
CASSTGLLRDEQFF
TGTGCCAGTAGTACGGGACTACTGCGCGATGAGCAGTTCTTC
>TRBD2|TRBJ2-1|-|TRBV5-1
CASSLDAGLGVNEQFF
TGCGCCAGCAGCTTGGACGCGGGACTAGGGGTCAATGAGCAGTTCTTC
>-|TRBJ1-5|-|TRBV6-5
CASSYSRGQPQHF
TGTGCCAGCAGTTACTCAAGGGGTCAGCCCCAGCATTTT
>TRBD1|TRBJ2-6|-|TRBV4-1
CASSQPGQDHSGANVLTF
TGCGCCAGCAGCCAACCGGGACAGGACCACTCTGGGGCCAACGTCCTGACTTTC
>TRBD2|TRBJ2-5|-|TRBV10-3
CAISDISGGAQTQYF
TGTGCCATCAGTGATATTAGCGGGGGGGCCCAGACCCAGTACTTC
>-|TRBJ1-1|-|TRBV4-3
CASSKRGGMHMNTEAFF
TGCGCCAGCAGCAAAAGGGGGGGGATGCATATGAACACTGAAGCTTTCTTT
>TRBD1|TRBJ2-5|-|TRBV27
CASSLRGGTGALQETQYF
TGTGCCAGCAGTTTACGGGGGGGGACAGGGGCCCTCCAAGAGACCCAGTACTTC
>TRBD1|TRBJ1-5|-|TRBV28
CASSTEQQGGNSNQPQHF
TGTGCCAGCTCCACCGAGCAACAAGGGGGCAATAGCAATCAGCCCCAGCATTTT
>-|TRBJ1-1|few|TRBV27
CASSLQTANTEAFF
TGTGCCAGCAGTCTACAAACAGCGAACACTGAAGCTTTCTTT
>TRBD2|TRBJ2-7|-|TRBV27
CASSLALGGGGGVHEQYF
TGTGCCAGCAGTTTGGCCCTCGGGGGTGGGGGGGGAGTTCACGAGCAGTACTTC
>TRBD1|TRBJ1-1|-|TRBV6-5
CASSSGQGGGNTEAFF
TGTGCCAGCAGTTCAGGACAGGGCGGCGGGAACACTGAAGCTTTCTTT
>TRBD1|TRBJ2-3|-|TRBV10-3
CAIPGQNPDTQYF
TGTGCCATCCCGGGACAGAACCCAGATACGCAGTATTTT
>-|TRBJ2-1|-|TRBV9
CASSDRSEGGPYNEQFF
TGTGCCAGCAGCGACCGATCTGAGGGGGGGCCCTACAATGAGCAGTTCTTC
>TRBD1|TRBJ1-6|few|TRBV4-1
CASSQVRAGGTSSYNSPLHF
TGCGCCAGCAGCCAAGTCAGGGCAGGGGGCACCAGCTCCTATAATTCACCCCTCCACTTT
>TRBD1|TRBJ1-2|-|TRBV6-1
CASRSQGGSYGYTF
TGTGCCAGCAGGTCACAGGGGGGGTCCTATGGCTACACCTTC
>TRBD1|TRBJ1-6|once|TRBV5-6
CASSLLVEGQGGHNSPLHF
TGTGCCAGCAGCTTGTTGGTCGAAGGACAGGGGGGCCATAATTCCCCCCTCCACTTT
>-|TRBJ2-7|-|TRBV5-1
CASSLSWTNYEQYF
TGCGCCAGCAGCTTGTCATGGACAAACTACGAGCAGTACTTC
>TRBD2|TRBJ2-3|-|TRBV7-3
CASSLRCPGLAGGPCTDTQYF
TGTGCCAGCAGCTTAAGGTGTCCGGGACTAGCGGGGGGGCCCTGCACAGATACGCAGTATTTT
>TRBD2|TRBJ2-5|-|TRBV4-3
CASSSGPRRGTQETQYF
TGCGCCAGCAGCAGTGGTCCGAGGCGGGGGACCCAAGAGACCCAGTACTTC